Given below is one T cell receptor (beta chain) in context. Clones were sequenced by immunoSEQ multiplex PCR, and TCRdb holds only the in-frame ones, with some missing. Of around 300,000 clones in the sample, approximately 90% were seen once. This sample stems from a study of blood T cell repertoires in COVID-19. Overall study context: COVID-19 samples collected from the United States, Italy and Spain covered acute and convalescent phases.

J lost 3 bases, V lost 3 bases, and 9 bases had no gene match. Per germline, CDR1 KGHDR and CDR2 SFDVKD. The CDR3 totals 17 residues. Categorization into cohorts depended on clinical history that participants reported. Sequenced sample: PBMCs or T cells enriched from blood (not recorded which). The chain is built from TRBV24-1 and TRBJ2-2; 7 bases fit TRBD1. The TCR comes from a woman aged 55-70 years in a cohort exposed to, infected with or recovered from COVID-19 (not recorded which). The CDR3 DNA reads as TGTGCCACCAGTGATCCAACCGGGACAGAATACACCGGGGAGCTGTTTTTT. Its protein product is CATSDPTGTEYTGELFF.